The TCR beta chain under discussion was sequenced for a study of T cells after yellow fever vaccination (dated by TCRdb to between 2018 and 2021). In terms of the full investigation: The SMART-Seq v4 Ultra Low Input RNA kit was used to prepare libraries from fractions with low cell numbers. Two healthy male donors made up the cohort, one aged 18 to 30 years and the other aged 30 to 40 years. Blood samples were taken at several timepoints before and after primary and secondary immunization, and bulk PBMC replicates and cell subsets were isolated. To follow T-cell clones before and after both primary and booster YFV17D yellow fever vaccination, bulk TCR alpha and beta repertoires underwent longitudinal sequencing.

The table lists this clonotype with many counts. It lacks a known antigen. No base quality values were provided; no much bigger clone lies one nucleotide off. Counted from cysteine to phenylalanine, this CDR3 has 15 amino acids. Only the CDR3 part of the read is kept: 45 bases, read in frame from the first base. The germline V gene yields KGHDR for CDR1 and SFDVKD for CDR2. The V end gives up 0 bases and the J end 10 bases, leaving 0 bases in the junction not matched to a gene. According to the study, the label for this sample's treatment or condition signals: live attenuated yellow fever vaccine strain. A standard Ficoll-Paque protocol was used to isolate PBMCs from peripheral blood. Dynabeads CD4 and CD8 positive selection kits were used to isolate CD4 and CD8 T-cell fractions. RNA was extracted with TriZol from bulk PBMCs, CD4 and CD8 fractions, and dextramer-positive and dextramer-negative fractions.

The instrument was an Illumina NovaSeq 6000. TCR cDNA was synthesized by 5'RACE template switching, which introduced a universal primer site and unique molecular identifiers. cDNA synthesis was primed from both the TCR alpha and TCR beta constant segments. Library amplification used two PCR steps, and the second PCR step added sample barcodes and sequencing adapters. Sequencing of libraries was performed on Illumina HiSeq 2500 (2x100 bp) or NovaSeq (2x150 bp). In the paper's pipeline: MIGEC handled demultiplexing of reads and collapsing into UMI consensus sequences, while MiXCR performed V(D)J alignment. Using edgeR on replicate PBMC samples, clonotypes were called vaccine-responding if FDR was below 0.01 and the log2 fold change was above 5 up to day 15. Each bulk clonotype received a CD4 or CD8 identity based on whether the sequenced CD4 or CD8 repertoire contained that clonotype at higher abundance. TCRdb handled the public reads itself, with Q25 trimming in fastp and clone calling in MiXCR, and kept productive beta chains. Rows with one shared CDR3 protein collapse into an entry with the most common genes and DNA. TCRdb's processing, not the study's, gives the V and J calls here. For this sample the table gives 150,000 to 200,000 distinct CDR3 sequences, of which roughly 9.6% were detected only once. The ten largest make up 30% to 45% of the sample.

Broader findings and caveats from the paper: The secondary T-cell response was weaker than the primary response but faster, peaking on day 5 instead of day 15. A small share of clonotypes was detected in both CD4 and CD8 compartments, with the overlap likely arising from convergent recombination. The study included only a couple of donors, which limits how far the findings can be generalized. Computational filtering was needed because FACS-sorted repertoires could contain abundant contaminating clonotypes from the bulk population. Most clones expanded after primary vaccination were re-detected after the booster (around 96% of CD4 and more than 70% of CD8), suggesting broad memory maintenance.

The sequencing here drew on CD8+ T cells sorted from PBMCs, taken 15 days after the yellow fever booster vaccination. The clonotype was recovered from a man younger than 35 who received the YFV17D yellow fever vaccine. Recombination joined TRBV24-1 with TRBJ1-6; 12 central nucleotides agree with TRBD1. The CDR3 protein sequence reads: CATSDLGTGGSPLHF. At the DNA level, the sequence is TGTGCCACCAGTGATTTGGGGACAGGGGGCTCACCCCTCCACTTT.